This TCR beta chain was documented in a study of blood T cell repertoires in COVID-19 (dated by TCRdb to 2018 to 2020). About the study as a whole: Collaborator samples came from the United States, Italy and Spain and covered acute and convalescent phases of COVID-19. The prospective study material was composed of cDNA or gDNA derived from T cells, B-cell-depleted T cells, or PBMCs. The dataset comprised deeply sampled blood TCRbeta repertoires from subjects exposed to, actively infected with, or recovered from COVID-19. A freely available public database, intended as a resource for researchers studying the immune response to SARS-CoV-2, is where the repertoires were released. Samples were obtained from the ongoing ImmuneRACE study (first 160 participants) and from over a thousand subjects provided by 6 global collaborators. Sample metadata almost always included a de-identified subject ID, COVID-19 status, age in years and sex. Where available, HLA class I and class II types were taken from metadata supplied by the sample provider and were not determined by assay-based typing.

TCRbeta CDR3 regions were amplified from genomic DNA using the immunoSEQ Assay, a bias-controlled multiplex PCR. In the authors' own workflow: Nucleated cell counts per sample were estimated from amplification of reference gene primers within the assay. To quantify the absolute abundance of each unique TCRbeta CDR3 rearrangement, sequence reads were collapsed and filtered. For each sample, productive Simpson clonality was calculated as the square root of Simpson's diversity index across productive rearrangements. This immuneACCESS table, as held by TCRdb, lists in-frame sequences with V and J called but not all clones. Of the missing ones, under half trace to an unresolved V gene in checked studies; the others have no known cause. That table gives V, J and clone size, and the DNA gave D and trimming. For this sample the table gives around 4,500 clones, of which around 80% were detected only once. The ten most abundant clones make up about an eighth of the sample.

Paper-wide results and their limitations: The quantity of clinical and demographic metadata differed by source and by participant and was supplied without curation.

The junction shows trimming of 5 bases on V and 3 bases on J, plus 17 bases between the germline ends. Reading the germline V gene (reference sequence) gives CDR1 LGHDT and CDR2 YNNKEL. Spanning cysteine to phenylalanine, the CDR3 consists of 15 amino acids. The sequence is cut down to CDR3 DNA, 45 bases in frame from base 1. Whole blood was collected in K2EDTA tubes by collaborating institutions according to the institutions' own protocols. Collaborator samples were shipped for TCRbeta analysis as frozen whole blood, isolated PBMCs, or DNA extracted from either sample type. Note on this clone: What this receptor recognizes is not known. No base-level quality is on record; no much larger clone is a single base apart.

Rearrangement joined TRBV3-1 (or the pseudogene TRBV3-2) to TRBJ2-7; TRBD2 is a possible D gene, resting on 5 matching bases. The sequenced material came from peripheral blood. The sequence came from a man between 65 and 85 years old with active COVID-19. The CDR3 has the sequence CASSAMSGSGYEQYF. Here is the DNA: TGTGCCAGCAGCGCTATGTCGGGGTCTGGCTACGAGCAGTACTTC.